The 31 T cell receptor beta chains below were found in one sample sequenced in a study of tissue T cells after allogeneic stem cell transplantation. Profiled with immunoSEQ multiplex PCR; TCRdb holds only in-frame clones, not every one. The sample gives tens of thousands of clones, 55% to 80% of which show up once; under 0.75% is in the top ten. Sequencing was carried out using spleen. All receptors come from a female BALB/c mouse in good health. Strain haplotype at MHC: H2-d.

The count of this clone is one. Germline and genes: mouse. The CDR3 bases that were read are TGTGCCAGCAGTATATGGGGACAGAACTATGCTGAGCAGTTC. It translates to CASSIWGQNYAEQF. The whole CDR3 reads CASSIWGQNYAEQFF. This sequence joins TRBV19 and TRBJ2-1, with 7 bases aligning to TRBD1. The DNA ends 1 residue before the CDR3 does, and the rest of the CDR3 is filled in from the germline J gene. Germline lookup yields CDR1 FNHDT and CDR2 SITEND (reference sequence). This CDR3 is 15 amino acids long. V shed 1 base, J shed 1 base, and the junction held 2 bases outside the gene matches.

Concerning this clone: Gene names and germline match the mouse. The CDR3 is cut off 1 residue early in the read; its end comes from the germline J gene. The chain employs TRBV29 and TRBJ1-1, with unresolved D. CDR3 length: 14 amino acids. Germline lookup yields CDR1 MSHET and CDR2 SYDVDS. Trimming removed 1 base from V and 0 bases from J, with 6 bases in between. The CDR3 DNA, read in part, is TGTGCTAGCAGTTTATTCACAGCAAACACAGAAGTCTTC. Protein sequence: CASSLFTANTEVF. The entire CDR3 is CASSLFTANTEVFF.

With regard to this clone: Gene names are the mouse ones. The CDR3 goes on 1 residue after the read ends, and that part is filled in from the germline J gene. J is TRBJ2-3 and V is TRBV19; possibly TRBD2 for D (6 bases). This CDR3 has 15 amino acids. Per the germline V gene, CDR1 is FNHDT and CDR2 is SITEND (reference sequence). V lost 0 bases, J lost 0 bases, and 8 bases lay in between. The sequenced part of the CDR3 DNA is TGTGCCAGCAGTATAGTCTGGGGTAGTGCAGAAACGCTGTAT. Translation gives CASSIVWGSAETLY. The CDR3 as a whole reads CASSIVWGSAETLYF.

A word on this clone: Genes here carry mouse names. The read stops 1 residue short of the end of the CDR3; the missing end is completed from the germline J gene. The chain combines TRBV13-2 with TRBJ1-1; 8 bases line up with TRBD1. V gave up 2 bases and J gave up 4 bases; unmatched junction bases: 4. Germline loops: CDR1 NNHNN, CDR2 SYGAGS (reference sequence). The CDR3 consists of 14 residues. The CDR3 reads CASGELDRATEVFF. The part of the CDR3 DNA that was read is TGTGCCAGCGGTGAGTTGGACAGGGCCACAGAAGTCTTC.

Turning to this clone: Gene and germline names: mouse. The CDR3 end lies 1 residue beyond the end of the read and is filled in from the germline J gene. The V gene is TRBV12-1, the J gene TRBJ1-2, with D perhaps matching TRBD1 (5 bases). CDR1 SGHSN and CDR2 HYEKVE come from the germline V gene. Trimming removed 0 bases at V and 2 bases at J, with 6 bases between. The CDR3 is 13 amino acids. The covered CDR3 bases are TGTGCCAGCTCTCTCGAGGGGAACTCCGACTACACC. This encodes CASSLEGNSDYT. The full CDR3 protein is CASSLEGNSDYTF.

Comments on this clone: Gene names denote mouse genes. This chain's CDR3 is CGALQGGSGNTLYF. The CDR3 bases that were read are TGTGGTGCTTTACAGGGGGGGTCTGGAAATACGCTCTAT. The chain is built from TRBV20 and TRBJ1-3, with TRBD1 matching over 8 bases. The read terminates 1 residue before the CDR3 end, so the remaining end is supplied by the germline J gene. Germline lookup yields CDR1 GFQATS and CDR2 STVNSAI. Trimming removed 5 bases from V and 1 base from J; junction bases left unmatched: 4. This CDR3 comprises 14 residues. Using reference TRBV20 and TRBJ1-3 for the parts outside the CDR3, the full variable domain is GALVYQYPRRTICKSGTSMRMECQAVGFQATSVAWYRQSPQKTFELIALSTVNSAIKYEQNFTQEKFPISHPNLSFSSMTVLNAYLEDRGLYLCGALQGGSGNTLYFGEGSRLIVV.

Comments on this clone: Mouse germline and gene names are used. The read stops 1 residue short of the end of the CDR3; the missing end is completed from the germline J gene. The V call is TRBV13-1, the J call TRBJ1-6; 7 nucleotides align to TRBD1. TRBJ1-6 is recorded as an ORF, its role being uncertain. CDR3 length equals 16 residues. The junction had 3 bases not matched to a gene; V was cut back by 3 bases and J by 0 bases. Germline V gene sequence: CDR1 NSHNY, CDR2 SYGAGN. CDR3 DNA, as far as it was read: TGTGCCAGCAGTGGAGGGGGCCCTTCCTATAATTCGCCCCTCTAC. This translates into CASSGGGPSYNSPLY. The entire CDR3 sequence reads CASSGGGPSYNSPLYF.

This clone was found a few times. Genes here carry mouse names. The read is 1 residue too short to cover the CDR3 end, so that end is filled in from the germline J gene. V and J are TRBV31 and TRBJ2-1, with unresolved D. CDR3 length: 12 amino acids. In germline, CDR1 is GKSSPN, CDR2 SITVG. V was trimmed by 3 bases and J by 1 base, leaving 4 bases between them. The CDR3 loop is CAWRDNYAEQFF. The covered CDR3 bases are TGTGCCTGGAGGGACAACTATGCTGAGCAGTTC.

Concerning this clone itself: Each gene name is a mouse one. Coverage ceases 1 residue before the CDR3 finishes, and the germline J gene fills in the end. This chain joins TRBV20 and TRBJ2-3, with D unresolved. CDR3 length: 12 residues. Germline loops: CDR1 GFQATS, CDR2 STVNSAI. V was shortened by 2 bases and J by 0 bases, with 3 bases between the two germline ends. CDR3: CGARTSAETLYF. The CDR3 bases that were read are TGTGGTGCTAGGACTAGTGCAGAAACGCTGTAT.

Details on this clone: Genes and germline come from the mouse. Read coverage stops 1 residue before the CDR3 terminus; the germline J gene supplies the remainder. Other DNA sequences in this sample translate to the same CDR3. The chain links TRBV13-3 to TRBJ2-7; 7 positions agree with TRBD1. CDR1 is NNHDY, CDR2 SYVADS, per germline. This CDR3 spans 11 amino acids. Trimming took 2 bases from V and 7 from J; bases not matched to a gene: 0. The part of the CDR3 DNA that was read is TGTGCCAGCAGTGACAGGGGGGAACAGTAC. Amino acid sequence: CASSDRGEQY. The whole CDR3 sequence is CASSDRGEQYF.

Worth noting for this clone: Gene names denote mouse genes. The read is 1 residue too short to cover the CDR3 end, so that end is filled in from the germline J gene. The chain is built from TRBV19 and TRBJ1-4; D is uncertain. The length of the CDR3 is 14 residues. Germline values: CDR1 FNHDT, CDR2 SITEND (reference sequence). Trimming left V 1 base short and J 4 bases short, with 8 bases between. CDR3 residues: CASSIRNVNERLFF. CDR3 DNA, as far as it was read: TGTGCCAGCAGTATAAGAAATGTCAACGAAAGATTATTT. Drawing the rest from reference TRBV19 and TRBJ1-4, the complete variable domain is GGIITQTPKFLIGQEGQKLTLKCQQNFNHDTMYWYRQDSGKGLRLIYYSITENDLQKGDLSEGYDASREKKSSFSLTVTSAQKNEMAVFLCASSIRNVNERLFFGHGTKLSVL.

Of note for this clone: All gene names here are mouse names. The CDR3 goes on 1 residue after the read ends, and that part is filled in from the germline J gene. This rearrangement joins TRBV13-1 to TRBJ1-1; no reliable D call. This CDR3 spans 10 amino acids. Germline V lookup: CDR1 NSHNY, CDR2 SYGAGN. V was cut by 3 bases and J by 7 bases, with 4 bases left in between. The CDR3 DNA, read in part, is TGTGCCAGCAGTGGGCAAGAAGTCTTC. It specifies CASSGQEVF. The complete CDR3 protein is CASSGQEVFF.

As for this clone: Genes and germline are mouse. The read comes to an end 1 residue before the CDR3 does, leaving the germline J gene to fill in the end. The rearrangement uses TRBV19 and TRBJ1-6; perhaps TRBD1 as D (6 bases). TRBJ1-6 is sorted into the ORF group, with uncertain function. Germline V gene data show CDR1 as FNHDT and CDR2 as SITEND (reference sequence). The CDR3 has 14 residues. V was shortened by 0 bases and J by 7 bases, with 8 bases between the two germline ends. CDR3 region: CASSIAQGNSPLYF. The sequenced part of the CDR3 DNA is TGTGCCAGCAGTATAGCTCAGGGGAATTCGCCCCTCTAC.

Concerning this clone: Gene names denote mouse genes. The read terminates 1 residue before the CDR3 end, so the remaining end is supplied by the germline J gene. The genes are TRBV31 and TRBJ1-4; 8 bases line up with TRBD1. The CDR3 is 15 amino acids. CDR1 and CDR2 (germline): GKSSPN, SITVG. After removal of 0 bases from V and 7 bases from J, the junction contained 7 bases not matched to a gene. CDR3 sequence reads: CAWSLKGQGGERLFF. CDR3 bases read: TGTGCCTGGAGTCTGAAAGGACAGGGTGGCGAAAGATTATTT.

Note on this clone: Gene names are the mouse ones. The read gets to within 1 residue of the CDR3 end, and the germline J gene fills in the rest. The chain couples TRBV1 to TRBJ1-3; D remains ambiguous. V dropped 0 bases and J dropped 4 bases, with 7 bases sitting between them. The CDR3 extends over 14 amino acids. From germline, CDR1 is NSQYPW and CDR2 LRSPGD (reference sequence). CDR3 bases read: TGCACCTGCAGTGCAGATACGTGGGGAAATACGCTCTAT. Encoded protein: CTCSADTWGNTLY. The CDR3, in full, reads CTCSADTWGNTLYF.

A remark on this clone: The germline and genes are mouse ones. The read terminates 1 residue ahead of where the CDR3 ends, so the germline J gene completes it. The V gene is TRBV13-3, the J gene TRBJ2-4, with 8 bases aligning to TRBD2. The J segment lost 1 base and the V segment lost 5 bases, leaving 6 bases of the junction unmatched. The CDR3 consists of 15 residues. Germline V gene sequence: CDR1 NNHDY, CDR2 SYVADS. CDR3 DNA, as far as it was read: TGTGCCAGCAGGGCCCGGGGGGGCGGTCAAAACACCTTGTAC. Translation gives CASRARGGGQNTLY. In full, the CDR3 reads CASRARGGGQNTLYF.

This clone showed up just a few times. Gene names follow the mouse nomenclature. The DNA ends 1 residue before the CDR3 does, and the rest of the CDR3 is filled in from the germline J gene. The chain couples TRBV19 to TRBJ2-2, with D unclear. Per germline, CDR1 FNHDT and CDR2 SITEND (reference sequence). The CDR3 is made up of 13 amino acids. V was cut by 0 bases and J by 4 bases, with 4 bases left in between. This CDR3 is CASSIAATGQLYF. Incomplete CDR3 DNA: TGTGCCAGCAGTATAGCTGCCACCGGGCAGCTCTAC.

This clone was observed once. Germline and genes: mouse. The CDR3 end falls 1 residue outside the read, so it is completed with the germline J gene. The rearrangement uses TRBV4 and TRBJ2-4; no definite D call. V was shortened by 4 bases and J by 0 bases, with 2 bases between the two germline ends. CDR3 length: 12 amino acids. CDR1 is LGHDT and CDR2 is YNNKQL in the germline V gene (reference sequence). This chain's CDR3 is CASSLSQNTLYF. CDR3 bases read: TGTGCCAGCAGCTTGAGTCAAAACACCTTGTAC.

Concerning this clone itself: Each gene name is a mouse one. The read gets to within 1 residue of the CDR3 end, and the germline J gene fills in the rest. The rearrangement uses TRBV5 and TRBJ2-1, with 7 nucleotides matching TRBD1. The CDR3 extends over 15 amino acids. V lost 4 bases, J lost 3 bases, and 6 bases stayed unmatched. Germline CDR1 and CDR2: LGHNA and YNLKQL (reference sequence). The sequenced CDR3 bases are TGTGCCAGCAGCCCCCGCCAGGGGGTCTATGCTGAGCAGTTC. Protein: CASSPRQGVYAEQF. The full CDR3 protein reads CASSPRQGVYAEQFF.

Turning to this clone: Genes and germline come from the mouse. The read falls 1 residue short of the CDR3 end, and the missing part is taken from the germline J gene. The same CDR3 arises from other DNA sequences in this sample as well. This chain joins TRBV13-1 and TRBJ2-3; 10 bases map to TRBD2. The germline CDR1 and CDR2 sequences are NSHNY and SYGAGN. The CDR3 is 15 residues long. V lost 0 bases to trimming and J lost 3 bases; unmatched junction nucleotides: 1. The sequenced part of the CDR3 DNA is TGTGCCAGCAGTGATGCCTGGGGGGGCGCAGAAACGCTGTAT. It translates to CASSDAWGGAETLY. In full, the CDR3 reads CASSDAWGGAETLYF.

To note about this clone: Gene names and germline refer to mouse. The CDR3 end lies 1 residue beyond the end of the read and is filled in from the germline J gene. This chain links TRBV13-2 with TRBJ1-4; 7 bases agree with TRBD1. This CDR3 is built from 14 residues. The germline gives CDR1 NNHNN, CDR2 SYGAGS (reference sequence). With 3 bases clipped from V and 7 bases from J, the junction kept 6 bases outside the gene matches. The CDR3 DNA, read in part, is TGTGCCAGCGGTGGACTGACAGGGAGCGAAAGATTATTT. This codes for CASGGLTGSERLF. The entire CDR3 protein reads CASGGLTGSERLFF.

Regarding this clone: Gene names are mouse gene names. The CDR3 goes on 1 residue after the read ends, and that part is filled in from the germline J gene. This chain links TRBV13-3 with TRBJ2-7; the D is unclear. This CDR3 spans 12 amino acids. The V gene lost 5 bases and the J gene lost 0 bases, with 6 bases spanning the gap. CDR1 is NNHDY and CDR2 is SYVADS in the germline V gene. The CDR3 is CASRGSSYEQYF. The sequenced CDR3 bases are TGTGCCAGCAGAGGGAGCTCCTATGAACAGTAC.

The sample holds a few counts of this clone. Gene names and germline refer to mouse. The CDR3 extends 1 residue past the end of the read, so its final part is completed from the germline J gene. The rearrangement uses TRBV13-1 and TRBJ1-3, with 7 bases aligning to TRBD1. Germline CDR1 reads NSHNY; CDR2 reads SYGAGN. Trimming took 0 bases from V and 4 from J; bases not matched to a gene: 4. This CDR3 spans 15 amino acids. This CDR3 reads CASSDAPGQGNTLYF. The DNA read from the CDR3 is TGTGCCAGCAGTGATGCACCGGGACAGGGAAATACGCTCTAT.

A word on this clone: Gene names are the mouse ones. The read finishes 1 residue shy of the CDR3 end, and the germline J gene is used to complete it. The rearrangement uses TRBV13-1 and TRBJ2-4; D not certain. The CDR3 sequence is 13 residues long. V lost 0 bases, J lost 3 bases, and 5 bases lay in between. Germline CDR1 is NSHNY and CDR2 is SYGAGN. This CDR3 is CASSDARQNTLYF. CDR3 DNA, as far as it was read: TGTGCCAGCAGTGATGCACGGCAAAACACCTTGTAC.

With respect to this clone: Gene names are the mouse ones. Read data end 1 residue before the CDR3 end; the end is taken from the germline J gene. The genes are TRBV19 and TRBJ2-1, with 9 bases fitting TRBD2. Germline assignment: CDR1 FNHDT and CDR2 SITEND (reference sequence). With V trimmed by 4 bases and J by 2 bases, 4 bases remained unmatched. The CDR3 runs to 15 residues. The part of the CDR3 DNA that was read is TGTGCCAGCAGTTACAACTGGGGGGACTATGCTGAGCAGTTC. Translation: CASSYNWGDYAEQF. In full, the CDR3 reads CASSYNWGDYAEQFF.

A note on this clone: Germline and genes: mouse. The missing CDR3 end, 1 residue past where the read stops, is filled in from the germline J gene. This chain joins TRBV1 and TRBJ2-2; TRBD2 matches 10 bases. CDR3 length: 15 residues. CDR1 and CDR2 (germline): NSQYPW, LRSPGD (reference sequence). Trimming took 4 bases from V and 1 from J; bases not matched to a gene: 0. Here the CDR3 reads CTCSGDWGNTGQLYF. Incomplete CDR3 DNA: TGCACCTGCAGTGGGGACTGGGGAAACACCGGGCAGCTCTAC.

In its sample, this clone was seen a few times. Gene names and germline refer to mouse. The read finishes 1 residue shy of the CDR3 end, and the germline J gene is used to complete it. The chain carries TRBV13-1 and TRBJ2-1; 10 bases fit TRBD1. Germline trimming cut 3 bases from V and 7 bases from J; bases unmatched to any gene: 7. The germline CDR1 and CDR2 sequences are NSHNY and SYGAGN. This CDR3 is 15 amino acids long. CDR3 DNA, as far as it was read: TGTGCCAGCAGTGGCCGGGACAGGGGAGGGGCTGAGCAGTTC. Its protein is CASSGRDRGGAEQF. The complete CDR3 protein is CASSGRDRGGAEQFF.

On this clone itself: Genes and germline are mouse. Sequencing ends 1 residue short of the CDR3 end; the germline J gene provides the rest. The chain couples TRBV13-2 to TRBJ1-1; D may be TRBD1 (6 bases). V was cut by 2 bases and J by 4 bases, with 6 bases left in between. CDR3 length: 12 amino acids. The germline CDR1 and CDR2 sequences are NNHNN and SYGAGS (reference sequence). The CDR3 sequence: CASGETGTEVFF. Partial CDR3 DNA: TGTGCCAGCGGTGAGACAGGCACAGAAGTCTTC.

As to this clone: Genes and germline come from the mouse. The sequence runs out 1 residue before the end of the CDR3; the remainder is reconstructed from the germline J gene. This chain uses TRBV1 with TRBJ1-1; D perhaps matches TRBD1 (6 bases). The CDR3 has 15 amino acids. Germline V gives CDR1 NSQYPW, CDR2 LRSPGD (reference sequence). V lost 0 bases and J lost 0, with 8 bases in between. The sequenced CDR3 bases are TGCACCTGCAGTGCAGACGGGACATCAAACACAGAAGTCTTC. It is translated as CTCSADGTSNTEVF. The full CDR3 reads CTCSADGTSNTEVFF.

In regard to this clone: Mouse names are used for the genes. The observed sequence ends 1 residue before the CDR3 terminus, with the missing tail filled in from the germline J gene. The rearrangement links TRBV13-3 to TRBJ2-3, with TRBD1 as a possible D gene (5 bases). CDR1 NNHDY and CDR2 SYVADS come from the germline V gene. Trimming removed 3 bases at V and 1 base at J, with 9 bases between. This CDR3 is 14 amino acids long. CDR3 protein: CASSAGWGAETLYF. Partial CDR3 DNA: TGTGCCAGCAGTGCAGGGTGGGGTGCAGAAACGCTGTAT.

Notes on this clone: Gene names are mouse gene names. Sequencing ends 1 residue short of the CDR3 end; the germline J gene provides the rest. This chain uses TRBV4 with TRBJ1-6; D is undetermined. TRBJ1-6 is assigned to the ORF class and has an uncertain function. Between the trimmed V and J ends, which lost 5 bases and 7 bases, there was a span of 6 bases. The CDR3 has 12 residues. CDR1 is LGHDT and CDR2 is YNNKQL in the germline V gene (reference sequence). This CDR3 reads CASSLKNSPLYF. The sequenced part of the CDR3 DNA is TGTGCCAGCAGCCTCAAAAATTCGCCCCTCTAC.